A selection of T cell receptor beta chains follows, all from one sample in a study of blood T cells in healthy people across ages. MiXCR was run by TCRdb on the 5' RACE reads, yielding one entry per CDR3 protein. The data show roughly 800,000 distinct CDR3 sequences, with around 36% seen just once and 13% held by the top ten. Sequencing input: blood. The receptors were sampled from a man younger than 35 in good health. The conserved cysteine and the conserved F or W are not part of the CDR3 here. The order of the fields is V gene, D gene, CDR3 protein. A D gene is named only where the DNA matches it firmly.

>TRBV28|TRBD1
ASEGRDRGYQNEQY
>TRBV6-1|NA
ASSHASGETEAF
>TRBV7-3|NA
ASSPLGTENTEAF
>TRBV29-1|TRBD2
SVVTSGGAGEY
>TRBV4-1|TRBD1
ASSPWDRDTDTQY
>TRBV14|NA
TSSQGARMGGYT
>TRBV12-3/TRBV12-4|NA
ASSFTNYGYT
>TRBV7-9|TRBD2
ASSPRLAPDIQY
>TRBV6-2/TRBV6-3|NA
ASTKSRPSGNEQF
>TRBV4-3|TRBD1
ASSHAGTANYGYT
>TRBV20-1|NA
SARVQVNTEAF
>TRBV29-1|NA
SVEDRGGGYT
>TRBV27|TRBD2
ASSGPGLAAYNKQF
>TRBV4-1|TRBD1
ASSHTDRGTGTEAF
>TRBV2|NA
ATHSTDTQY
>TRBV2|TRBD2
ASRSGGDTGELF
>TRBV14|NA
ASSQDSYRVWGYT
>TRBV27|TRBD2
ASSLYAGANTGELF
>TRBV6-4|NA
ASRLDKEAGYT
>TRBV20-1|TRBD1
SATGTGNEQF
>TRBV2|NA
ASSEQAITGELF
>TRBV15|NA
ATSRDRGTNQPQH
>TRBV7-2|NA
ASSAGTTGNTIY
>TRBV5-1|TRBD2
ATRQGLAGETQY
>TRBV21-1|NA
ASSKPHGPRSTEAF
>TRBV5-1|NA
ASSPSRDTVRYEQY
>TRBV6-1|NA
ASSEAGLSEAF
>TRBV4-3|TRBD1
ASSRQVTGASDEKLF
>TRBV28|NA
ASSSSGPSGANVLT
>TRBV7-9|TRBD2
ASSLDGGGGHQLDEQF
>TRBV20-1|NA
SAIGLGIGTDTQY
>TRBV9|NA
ASSVAGAGSNEQF
>TRBV6-1|TRBD1
ASSGQGEVSNQPQH
>TRBV27|TRBD2
ASSLSIQWRTSVTNEQF
>TRBV30|NA
AWSTGTISPLH